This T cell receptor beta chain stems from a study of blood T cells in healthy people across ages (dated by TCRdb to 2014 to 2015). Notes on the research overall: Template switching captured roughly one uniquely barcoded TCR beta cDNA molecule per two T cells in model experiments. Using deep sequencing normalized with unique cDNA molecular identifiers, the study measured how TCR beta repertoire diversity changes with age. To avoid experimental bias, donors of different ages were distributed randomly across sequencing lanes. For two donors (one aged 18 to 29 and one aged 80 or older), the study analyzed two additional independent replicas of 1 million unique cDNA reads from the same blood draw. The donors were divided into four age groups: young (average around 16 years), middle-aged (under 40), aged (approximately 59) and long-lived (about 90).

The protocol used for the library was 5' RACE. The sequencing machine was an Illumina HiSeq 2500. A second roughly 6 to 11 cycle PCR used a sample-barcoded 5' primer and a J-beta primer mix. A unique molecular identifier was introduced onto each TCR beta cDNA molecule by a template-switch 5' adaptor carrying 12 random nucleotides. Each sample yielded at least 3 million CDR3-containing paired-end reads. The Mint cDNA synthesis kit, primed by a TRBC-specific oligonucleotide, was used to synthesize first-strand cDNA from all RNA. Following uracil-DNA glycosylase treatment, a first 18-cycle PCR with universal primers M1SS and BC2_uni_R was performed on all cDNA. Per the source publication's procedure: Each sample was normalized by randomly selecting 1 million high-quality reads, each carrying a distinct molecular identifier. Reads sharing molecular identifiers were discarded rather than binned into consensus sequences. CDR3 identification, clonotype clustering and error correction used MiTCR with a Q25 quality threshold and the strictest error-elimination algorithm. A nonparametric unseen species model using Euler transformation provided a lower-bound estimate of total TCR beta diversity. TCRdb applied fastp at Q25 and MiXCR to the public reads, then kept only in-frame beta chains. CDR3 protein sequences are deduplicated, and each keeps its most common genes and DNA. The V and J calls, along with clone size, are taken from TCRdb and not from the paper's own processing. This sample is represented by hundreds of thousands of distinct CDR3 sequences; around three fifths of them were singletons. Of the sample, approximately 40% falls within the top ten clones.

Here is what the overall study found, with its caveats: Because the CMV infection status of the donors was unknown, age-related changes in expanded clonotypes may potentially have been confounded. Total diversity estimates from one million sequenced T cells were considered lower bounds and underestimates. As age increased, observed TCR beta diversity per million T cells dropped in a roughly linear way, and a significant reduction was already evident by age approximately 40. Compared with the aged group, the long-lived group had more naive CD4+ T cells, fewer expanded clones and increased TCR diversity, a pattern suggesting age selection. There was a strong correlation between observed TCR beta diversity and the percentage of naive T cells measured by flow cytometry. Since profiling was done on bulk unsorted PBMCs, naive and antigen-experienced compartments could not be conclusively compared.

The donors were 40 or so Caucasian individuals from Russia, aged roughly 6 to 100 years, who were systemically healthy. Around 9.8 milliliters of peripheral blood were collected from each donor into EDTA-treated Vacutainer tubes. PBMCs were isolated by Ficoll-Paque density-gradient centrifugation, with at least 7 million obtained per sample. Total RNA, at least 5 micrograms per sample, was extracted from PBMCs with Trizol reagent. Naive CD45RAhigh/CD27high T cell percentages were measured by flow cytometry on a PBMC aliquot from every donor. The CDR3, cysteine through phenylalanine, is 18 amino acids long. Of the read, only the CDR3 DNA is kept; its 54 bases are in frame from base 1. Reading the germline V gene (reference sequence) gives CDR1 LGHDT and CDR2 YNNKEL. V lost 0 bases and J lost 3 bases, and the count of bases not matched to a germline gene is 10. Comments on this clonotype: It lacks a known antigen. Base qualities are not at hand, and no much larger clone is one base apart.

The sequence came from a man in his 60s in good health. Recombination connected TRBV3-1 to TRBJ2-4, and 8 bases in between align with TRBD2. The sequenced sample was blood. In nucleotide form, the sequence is TGTGCCAGCAGCCAAGATTATCGGGGGGGCCTTGGCAAAAACATTCAGTACTTC. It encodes CASSQDYRGGLGKNIQYF.